This TCR beta chain emerged from a study of STAT5B mutations in CD4+ large granular lymphocyte leukemia. On the study more broadly: Healthy donors showed HLA-associated enrichment of the CDR3 'QG' motif.

The V end lost 2 bases, the J end lost 8 bases, and 15 bases lay between the germline ends. This CDR3 comprises 14 residues. Germline CDR1 and CDR2: MNHEY and SMNVEV (reference sequence). Healthy controls were blood donor buffy coats. Using immunoSEQ multiplex PCR, the repertoire was profiled, and TCRdb retains in-frame clones only, with some absent. Of over 45,000 clones in the sample, about three quarters were seen once. The V gene is TRBV27, the J gene TRBJ1-1; D is unresolved. Source material: CD4+ T cells from blood buffy coats. The sequence was collected from a human donor in good health. The DNA of the CDR3 is TGTGCCAGCAGTTTACATACAAAGGCGGAAGAAGCTTTCTTT. Its translation: CASSLHTKAEEAFF.